This T cell receptor beta chain is drawn from a study of blood T cell repertoires in COVID-19. The overall study: Acute and convalescent COVID-19 samples came from the United States, Italy and Spain. T cells, B-cell-depleted T cells, or PBMCs supplied cDNA or gDNA.

Per the study methods: Cell counts per sample came from amplifying reference gene primers. The repertoire was sequenced with immunoSEQ multiplex PCR; TCRdb's copy has only in-frame clones and lacks some. V, J and clone size reflect that table, while D and trimming were determined from the DNA. The sample has about 220,000 clones, around 84% seen once. The CDR3 is 13 amino acids. V lost 8 bases, J lost 7 bases, and 17 bases lay in between. Material: peripheral blood. This sequence was found in a man aged 25 to 40 with active or convalescent COVID-19. This chain uses TRBV12-3 or TRBV12-4 with TRBJ1-2; D gene ambiguous. CDR3 sequence reads: CASDSRAGSGYTF. CDR3 DNA sequence: TGTGCCAGCGATTCTAGGGCGGGCTCTGGCTACACCTTC.